One sample yielded the 20 T cell receptor beta chains listed below, sequenced in a study of T-cell reconstitution after alpha-beta-depleted transplantation in children. Unique molecular identifiers were used to barcode this TCRbeta library. TCRdb fed the PCR reads into MiXCR, producing one record per CDR3 protein. This table has a few hundred thousand distinct CDR3 sequences, 15% to 20% appearing once. The source material was PBMCs, mostly from graft donor cells, sampled 360 days after TCRalphabeta/CD19-depleted stem cell transplant. The receptors shown here come from a boy under three years old who had a stem cell transplant for Wiskott-Aldrich syndrome, so the T cells may come from the graft donor.

V usage is TRBV5-1 and J usage is TRBJ2-7; no definite D call. CDR1 is SGHRS and CDR2 is YFSETQ in the germline V gene. Trimming left V 0 bases short and J 2 bases short, with 9 bases between. The CDR3 sequence is 14 residues long. In nucleotides, the CDR3 is TGCGCCAGCAGCTTGGGGTCTCAGGCCTACGAGCAGTACTTC. The encoded protein is CASSLGSQAYEQYF.

This clonotype was seen only a few times. The genes are TRBV19 and TRBJ2-4, with TRBD2 as a possible D gene (5 bases). Per the germline V gene, CDR1 is LNHDA and CDR2 is SQIVND (reference sequence). The CDR3 covers 14 residues. Trimming shortened V by 0 bases and J by 4 bases, and 7 bases separated the two germline ends. For the CDR3, the DNA is TGTGCCAGTAGTATAGAGCGAGGGAAAAACATTCAGTACTTC. Its translation: CASSIERGKNIQYF.

This clonotype was counted between two and nine times. J is TRBJ2-2 and V is TRBV28, with D unresolved. CDR1 and CDR2 (germline): MDHEN, SYDVKM. V dropped 5 bases and J dropped 4 bases, with 11 bases sitting between them. This CDR3 region has 14 residues. CDR3 sequence (DNA): TGTGCCAGCAGTCGGCAGCCAACCACCGGGGAGCTGTTTTTT. Its protein is CASSRQPTTGELFF.

The chain uses TRBV10-3 and TRBJ2-7; 10 bases line up with TRBD1. The CDR3 loop spans 12 amino acids. The V and J ends lost 8 bases and 2 bases, in that order; junction bases with no gene match: 0. Per the germline V gene, CDR1 is ENHRY and CDR2 is SYGVKD. The CDR3 sequence is CAIGTGAYEQYF. The CDR3 DNA reads as TGTGCCATCGGGACAGGGGCCTACGAGCAGTACTTC.

Ten or more counts support this clonotype. This chain uses TRBV12-3 or TRBV12-4 with TRBJ2-1; no definite D call. The CDR3 loop spans 14 amino acids. V was cut by 6 bases and J by 0 bases, with 9 bases left in between. This chain's CDR3 is CASSPLFSYNEQFF. In DNA, the CDR3 is TGTGCCAGCAGCCCTCTCTTCTCCTACAATGAGCAGTTCTTC.

The chain joins TRBV7-9 to TRBJ2-2; D is perhaps TRBD1 (6 bases). The CDR3 runs 17 residues. Germline CDR1 SEHNR, CDR2 FQNEAQ (reference sequence). Trimming cost V 4 bases and J 0 bases, with 15 bases left between them. CDR3 nucleotide sequence: TGTGCCAGCAGCTCACCCCCGGACAGAGCGAACACCGGGGAGCTGTTTTTT. It translates to CASSSPPDRANTGELFF.

The V call is TRBV5-1, the J call TRBJ2-1; D call uncertain. Trimming took 3 bases from V and 1 from J, leaving 14 bases between them. The CDR3 spans 16 residues. Germline CDR1 and CDR2: SGHRS and YFSETQ. CDR3 nucleotide sequence: TGCGCCAGCAGCTCCCGGGTGTCCTATTCCTACAATGAGCAGTTCTTC. Protein sequence: CASSSRVSYSYNEQFF.

This clonotype was seen a few times. This chain links TRBV6-1 with TRBJ2-5; 12 nucleotides line up with TRBD1. This CDR3 is 16 amino acids long. The V and J ends lost 5 bases and 8 bases, in that order; junction bases with no gene match: 12. The germline V gene has CDR1 MNHNS and CDR2 SASEGT. CDR3 nucleotide sequence: TGTGCCAGCAGTCGAATCCCGGGACAGGGGGCGGTTACCCAGTACTTC. Translation: CASSRIPGQGAVTQYF.

This clonotype has just a few counts. This chain connects TRBV4-1 to TRBJ2-7; maybe TRBD1 (6 bases). CDR1 MGHRA and CDR2 YSYEKL come from the germline V gene. The CDR3 length is 17 residues. Trimming removed 6 bases at V and 0 bases at J, with 21 bases between. Here the CDR3 DNA reads TGCGCCAGCAGTACACCAATACAGGGTCGAAGCTCCTACGAGCAGTACTTC. Its translation: CASSTPIQGRSSYEQYF.

This clonotype was observed a handful of times. The chain employs TRBV7-2 and TRBJ2-1; 8 nucleotides match TRBD2. The ends lost 0 bases at V and 12 bases at J; junction bases unmatched: 16. The CDR3 loop spans 17 amino acids. CDR1 and CDR2 from the germline V gene are SGHTA and FQGNSA. The DNA of the CDR3 is TGTGCCAGCAGCTTAGCGGATCCGGGACTAGGGGGATGGGGGCAGTTCTTC. It yields the protein CASSLADPGLGGWGQFF.

This clonotype was observed a few times. The rearrangement joins TRBV3-1 to TRBJ2-2; D possibly corresponds to TRBD1 (5 bases). Germline values: CDR1 LGHDT, CDR2 YNNKEL (reference sequence). With 1 base removed from V and 3 bases from J, the gap between germline ends came to 9 bases. CDR3 length: 15 amino acids. In nucleotides, the CDR3 is TGTGCCAGCAGCCAAGGTCACAGGCACACCGGGGAGCTGTTTTTT. Its protein product is CASSQGHRHTGELFF.

This chain links TRBV24-1 with TRBJ2-5; unclear D gene. The germline V gene encodes CDR1 KGHDR and CDR2 SFDVKD. This CDR3 contains 13 residues. Trimming shortened V by 5 bases and J by 3 bases, and 9 bases separated the two germline ends. The CDR3 protein is CATSGALEETQYF. In DNA form, the CDR3 reads TGTGCCACCAGTGGGGCCTTGGAAGAGACCCAGTACTTC.

The chain has TRBV4-3 and TRBJ2-3; D not certain. Germline V gene data show CDR1 as LGHNA and CDR2 as YSLEER. Trimming took off 0 bases at V and 8 bases at J, with 12 bases between the two ends. The CDR3 runs to 14 residues. The CDR3 region has the DNA TGCGCCAGCAGCCAAGATCCCCGGACGGGTACGCAGTATTTT. This encodes CASSQDPRTGTQYF.

The genes are TRBV7-9 and TRBJ2-3, with D unresolved. Trimming took 4 bases from V and 4 from J, leaving 15 bases between them. The CDR3 sequence is 15 residues long. The germline V gene encodes CDR1 SEHNR and CDR2 FQNEAQ (reference sequence). The CDR3 region is CASSSAPSASDTQYF. The DNA for the CDR3 is TGTGCCAGCAGCTCCGCCCCGTCAGCTTCAGATACGCAGTATTTT. Filled out from reference TRBV7-9 and TRBJ2-3, the complete variable domain reads DTGVSQNPRHKITKRGQNVTFRCDPISEHNRLYWYRQTLGQGPEFLTYFQNEAQLEKSRLLSDRFSAERPKGSFSTLEIQRTEQGDSAMYLCASSSAPSASDTQYFGPGTRLTVL.

This clonotype was detected only a few times. This chain joins TRBV7-2 and TRBJ2-7; the D is unclear. The CDR3 loop spans 14 amino acids. Germline V gene sequence: CDR1 SGHTA, CDR2 FQGNSA. V was cut by 0 bases and J by 7 bases, with 13 bases left in between. For the CDR3, the DNA is TGTGCCAGCAGCTTAGCACCAGATCTGGGAGAGCAGTACTTC. It is translated as CASSLAPDLGEQYF.

The chain couples TRBV19 to TRBJ2-7, with D tentatively TRBD2 (6 bases). The CDR3 has 14 amino acids. Trimming removed 4 bases at V and 3 bases at J, with 13 bases between. CDR1 and CDR2 from the germline V gene are LNHDA and SQIVND (reference sequence). The CDR3 DNA is TGTGCCAGTAGTAGGCGGGACTTAGGCTACGAGCAGTACTTC. The encoded protein is CASSRRDLGYEQYF.

V usage is TRBV20-1 and J usage is TRBJ2-5; tentatively, D is TRBD2 (5 bases). The V and J ends lost 7 bases and 5 bases respectively, with 17 bases between them. Germline V lookup: CDR1 DFQATT, CDR2 SNEGSKA (reference sequence). CDR3 length: 13 amino acids. CDR3 DNA: TGCAGTGAGAGAACCCCCGCGGGCGAGACCCAGTACTTC. It codes for CSERTPAGETQYF.

A single count supports this clonotype. The chain uses TRBV19 and TRBJ2-2; 12 nucleotides align to TRBD1. Germline assignment: CDR1 LNHDA and CDR2 SQIVND (reference sequence). The CDR3 extends over 12 amino acids. The CDR3 loop reads CAGQGATGELFF. DNA for the CDR3: TGTGCGGGACAGGGGGCTACCGGGGAGCTGTTTTTT. The full variable domain, its missing parts supplied by reference TRBV19 and TRBJ2-2, is DGGITQSPKYLFRKEGQNVTLSCEQNLNHDAMYWYRQDPGQGLRLIYYSQIVNDFQKGDIAEGYSVSREKKESFPLTVTSAQKNPTAFYLCAGQGATGELFFGEGSRLTVL.

This clonotype turned up a few times. This chain joins TRBV4-1 and TRBJ1-6; the match to TRBD1 covers 8 bases. This CDR3 contains 15 residues. V lost 0 bases to trimming and J lost 10 bases; unmatched junction nucleotides: 5. Germline V gene data show CDR1 as MGHRA and CDR2 as YSYEKL. The CDR3 nucleotides read TGCGCCAGCAGCCAAGAAGGACAGGGTTGGTCACCCCTCCACTTT. As protein: CASSQEGQGWSPLHF.

The V call is TRBV5-5, the J call TRBJ2-3, with TRBD2 matching over 10 bases. This CDR3 is built from 16 residues. Trimming cost V 3 bases and J 1 base; bases outside gene matches: 5. Germline V gene sequence: CDR1 SGHKS, CDR2 YYEKEE (reference sequence). The CDR3 here is CASSSQRGGRTDTQYF. The CDR3 DNA reads TGTGCCAGCAGCTCACAGCGGGGGGGCCGCACAGATACGCAGTATTTT. Together with reference TRBV5-5 and TRBJ2-3, the CDR3 gives the full variable domain: DAGVTQSPTHLIKTRGQQVTLRCSPISGHKSVSWYQQVLGQGPQFIFQYYEKEERGRGNFPDRFSARQFPNYSSELNVNALLLGDSALYLCASSSQRGGRTDTQYFGPGTRLTVL.